The 2 T cell receptor beta chains presented below share a single source sample, sequenced in a study of cytomegalovirus exposure and HLA in healthy donors. The primer mix had 60 Vbeta and 13 Jbeta primers. Produced via immunoSEQ multiplex PCR; TCRdb's table is partial and in-frame only. The data hold under 200,000 clones, with roughly 79% observed a single time. The material sequenced was PBMCs. The receptors shown here come from a woman in her 30s in good health and CMV-seropositive.

To note about this clone: Other DNA sequences from this sample encode an identical CDR3 as well. The chain carries TRBV9 and TRBJ1-1, with 7 bases that match TRBD1. In germline, CDR1 is SGDLS, CDR2 YYNGEE. After removal of 0 bases from V and 4 bases from J, the junction contained 0 bases not matched to a gene. The length of the CDR3 is 13 residues. The CDR3 protein is CASSVDRGTEAFF. The DNA for the CDR3 is TGTGCCAGCAGCGTAGACAGGGGCACTGAAGCTTTCTTT.

This clone turned up a few times. The chain employs TRBV7-7 and TRBJ2-5, with 11 bases matching TRBD1. The V and J ends lost 2 bases and 3 bases, in that order; junction bases with no gene match: 2. This CDR3 comprises 15 residues. Per germline, CDR1 SSHAT and CDR2 FNYEAQ (reference sequence). The CDR3 reads CASSLSGQGEETQYF. CDR3 nucleotide sequence: TGTGCCAGCAGCTTATCGGGACAGGGGGAAGAGACCCAGTACTTC.